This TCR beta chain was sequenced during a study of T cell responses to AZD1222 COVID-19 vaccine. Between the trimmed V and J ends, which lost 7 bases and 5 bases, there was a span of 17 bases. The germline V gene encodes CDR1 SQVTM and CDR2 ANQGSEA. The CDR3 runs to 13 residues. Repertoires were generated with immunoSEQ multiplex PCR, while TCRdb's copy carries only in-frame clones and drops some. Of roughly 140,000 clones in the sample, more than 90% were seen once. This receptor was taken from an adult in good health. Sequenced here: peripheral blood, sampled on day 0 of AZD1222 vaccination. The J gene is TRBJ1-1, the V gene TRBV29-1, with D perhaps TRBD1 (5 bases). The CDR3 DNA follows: TGCAGCGGATTAGACGGGGGTGGTACTGAAGCTTTCTTT. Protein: CSGLDGGGTEAFF.